These T cell receptor beta chains were read from a single sample in a study of T-cell reconstitution after alpha-beta-depleted transplantation in children. One entry per CDR3 protein results from TCRdb running MiXCR on the PCR reads. The sample lists approximately 520,000 distinct CDR3 sequences; approximately 10% were seen once. The sequencing used PBMCs, mostly from graft donor cells, collected 180 days after TCRalphabeta/CD19-depleted stem cell transplant. The receptors shown here come from a female patient aged 2-10 years who had a stem cell transplant for aplastic anemia, so the T cells may come from the graft donor. The CDR3 runs from the conserved cysteine through the conserved F or W. D genes are given only for firm matches. The size entry is marked missing in some rows and otherwise reads once, few, many or a size class.

TRBV20-1	TRBJ1-4	NA	NA	TGCAGTGCCGCGACAGGACCTGAAAAACTGTTTTTT	CSAATGPEKLFF
TRBV5-1	TRBJ2-3	TRBD2	NA	TGCGCCAGCAGCTCAGGACTAGCTGCTACTAGCACAGATACGCAGTATTTT	CASSSGLAATSTDTQYF
TRBV15	TRBJ2-3	TRBD2	NA	TGTGCCACCAGCAGAGGGGCTGGCGGGAGGAGACGTACAGATACGCAGTATTTT	CATSRGAGGRRRTDTQYF
TRBV4-1	TRBJ1-1	NA	few	TGCGCCAGCAGCCAAGATAGAGAGGGTTGGACTGAAGCTTTCTTT	CASSQDREGWTEAFF
TRBV29-1	TRBJ2-7	NA	many	TGCAGCGCCGAAGGAGGCAGGCCTGCCTACGAGCAGTACTTC	CSAEGGRPAYEQYF
TRBV28	TRBJ2-2	NA	NA	TGTGCCAGTTTCTCCCAGGGGGGGCACACCGGGGAGCTGTTTTTT	CASFSQGGHTGELFF
TRBV5-1	TRBJ1-3	NA	NA	TGCGCCAGCAGCTTGGTTGCAGGGCAAGGAAACACCATATATTTT	CASSLVAGQGNTIYF
TRBV24-1	TRBJ1-2	NA	NA	TGTGCCACCAGTGAGAGCACCCCCGGGAGAAACTATGGCTACACCTTC	CATSESTPGRNYGYTF
TRBV19	TRBJ2-1	NA	NA	TGTGCCAGCACCGCTAAGGCCAAGGGACTCGCCAATGAGCAGTTCTTC	CASTAKAKGLANEQFF
TRBV3-1	TRBJ2-3	TRBD1	NA	TGTGCCAGCAGCCACAAGGGACAGTCCACAGATACGCAGTATTTT	CASSHKGQSTDTQYF
TRBV7-2	TRBJ2-3	TRBD1	many	TGTGCCAGCAGCTTAGCCGGACAGGGGCCTACCACAGATACGCAGTATTTT	CASSLAGQGPTTDTQYF
TRBV15	TRBJ1-1	NA	few	TGTGCCACCAGCAGAGATTTATGGGAATCGAACACTGAAGCTTTCTTT	CATSRDLWESNTEAFF
TRBV20-1	TRBJ2-1	TRBD2	many	TGCAGTGCTAGCGGGAGGGCCCTCAATGAGCAGTTCTTC	CSASGRALNEQFF
TRBV20-1	TRBJ1-5	TRBD1	many	TGCAGTGCTCCTGAGACAGGGGCGGGCAATCAGCCCCAGCATTTT	CSAPETGAGNQPQHF
TRBV24-1	TRBJ2-2	NA	few	TGTGCCACCAGTGATTGGAACTACGGATCCGGGGAGCTGTTTTTT	CATSDWNYGSGELFF
TRBV7-6	TRBJ2-7	NA	many	TGTGCCAGCAGCTTAGCCCCTACGACAAAATCCTACGAGCAGTACTTC	CASSLAPTTKSYEQYF
TRBV28	TRBJ2-7	TRBD1	NA	TGTGCCAGCAGTCAATGGGACAGGGGAACCTACGAGCAGTACTTC	CASSQWDRGTYEQYF
TRBV10-3	TRBJ2-7	NA	many	TGTGCCATCAGGATTAGTGAGGGGCTGACCTACGAGCAGTACTTC	CAIRISEGLTYEQYF
TRBV12-3/TRBV12-4	TRBJ1-2	NA	few	TGTGCCAGCAGTTTAGCTCCGCCCGGCGGCTACACCTTC	CASSLAPPGGYTF
TRBV27	TRBJ1-2	TRBD1	few	TGTGCCAGCAGTTTTTTTGGCAGGGGGGCCTATGGCTACACCTTC	CASSFFGRGAYGYTF
TRBV20-1	TRBJ2-1	NA	NA	TGCAGTGCTAGAGAGACGCTTTACAATGAGCAGTTCTTC	CSARETLYNEQFF
TRBV29-1	TRBJ1-2	TRBD1	few	TGCAGCGTTGACCCCAGGGGGCAAGACTATGGCTACACCTTC	CSVDPRGQDYGYTF
TRBV5-1	TRBJ2-1	TRBD2	many	TGCGCCAGCAGCTTTAGCGGGACCTCCTACAATGAGCAGTTCTTC	CASSFSGTSYNEQFF
TRBV9	TRBJ1-3	TRBD1	NA	TGTGCCAGCAGCGTAGCCAGGGGGAATGGAAACACCATATATTTT	CASSVARGNGNTIYF
TRBV29-1	TRBJ2-5	TRBD1	few	TGCAGCGTTGAAGATCAGGCCAGGGGGCGCGTAGAGACCCAGTACTTC	CSVEDQARGRVETQYF
TRBV12-3/TRBV12-4	TRBJ2-1	NA	many	TGTGCCAGCAGCTTGGTCTTGAGCTCCTACAATGAGCAGTTCTTC	CASSLVLSSYNEQFF
TRBV20-1	TRBJ2-3	TRBD2	few	TGCAGTGCTAGACGACTAGCGGGAGAATCAGATACGCAGTATTTT	CSARRLAGESDTQYF
TRBV29-1	TRBJ2-4	NA	few	TGCAGCGTGCGCAGGGGGGTGGGAAACATTCAGTACTTC	CSVRRGVGNIQYF